Shown below are 32 T cell receptor beta chains from a single sample sequenced in a study of CD8 T cell repertoires and HIV-1 epitope variants. This table comes from immunoSEQ multiplex PCR, and its TCRdb copy is limited to in-frame clones, with some not included. The sample records about 3,900 clones, about 66% being singletons. Their specific antigens are unknown. The source material was cultured CD8+ T cells derived from PBMCs. All receptors come from a male donor with HIV.

The V and J genes are TRBV7-8 and TRBJ1-1; D call uncertain. Per germline, CDR1 SGHVS and CDR2 FQNEAQ. Trimming left V 5 bases short and J 1 base short, with 11 bases between. The CDR3 length is 14 residues. The CDR3 reads CASSVSMGNTEAFF. The CDR3 DNA reads as TGTGCCAGCAGCGTCAGTATGGGGAACACTGAAGCTTTCTTT.

This clone was recorded a few times. In DNA, the CDR3 is TGTGCCAGCAGCTTGGACGGCTACAATGAGCAGTTCTTC. Protein: CASSLDGYNEQFF. The V gene is TRBV7-9, the J gene TRBJ2-1; D is unclear. Trimming removed 3 bases at V and 3 bases at J, with 6 bases between. In germline, CDR1 is SEHNR, CDR2 FQNEAQ (reference sequence). The CDR3 extends over 13 amino acids.

The gene calls are TRBV2 and TRBJ2-7, with 7 bases lining up with TRBD1. Germline CDR1 is SNHLY and CDR2 is FYNNEI. This CDR3 has 13 residues. The ends lost 6 bases at V and 3 bases at J; junction bases unmatched: 5. CDR3 in amino acids: CASSLDRDYEQYF. The CDR3 DNA sequence: TGTGCCAGCAGCCTCGACAGGGACTACGAGCAGTACTTC.

The V and J genes are TRBV11-2 and TRBJ1-3, with D perhaps matching TRBD1 (5 bases). This CDR3 spans 14 amino acids. Between the trimmed V and J ends, which lost 2 bases and 4 bases, there was a span of 9 bases. From germline, CDR1 is SGHAT and CDR2 FQNNGV. CDR3 coding DNA: TGTGCCAGCAGCTTATTGGGACTGGGAAACACCATATATTTT. Translation gives CASSLLGLGNTIYF.

The chain links TRBV5-1 to TRBJ2-7; D unclear. CDR1 and CDR2 from the germline V gene are SGHRS and YFSETQ. V lost 0 bases to trimming and J lost 9 bases, with 16 bases between them. CDR3 size: 14 residues. The CDR3 DNA follows: TGCGCCAGCAGCTTGGACACTTCCCTACGTGGGCAGTACTTC. As protein: CASSLDTSLRGQYF.

The J gene is TRBJ1-1, the V gene TRBV4-3, with 8 bases that match TRBD1. The CDR3 is 13 residues long. Trimming removed 4 bases from V and 8 bases from J; junction bases left unmatched: 6. From germline, CDR1 is LGHNA and CDR2 YSLEER. The CDR3 protein is CASSRLQGEEAFF. The CDR3 coding sequence is TGCGCCAGCAGCCGTTTACAGGGGGAGGAAGCTTTCTTT.

This clone was seen more than once but under ten times. The chain has TRBV9 and TRBJ2-5; 7 bases are a match to TRBD2. CDR1 is SGDLS, CDR2 YYNGEE, per germline. Losses at the gene ends were 3 bases for V and 6 bases for J; bases not matched to a gene: 11. The CDR3 runs 15 residues. The CDR3 DNA reads as TGTGCCAGCAGCGGCCGGGACTATGAGCGGCAGACCCAGTACTTC. It is translated as CASSGRDYERQTQYF. The variable domain in full, completed from reference TRBV9 and TRBJ2-5, reads DSGVTQTPKHLITATGQRVTLRCSPRSGDLSVYWYQQSLDQGLQFLIQYYNGEERAKGNILERFSAQQFPDLHSELNLSSLELGDSALYFCASSGRDYERQTQYFGPGTRLLVL.

CDR3 sequence (DNA): TGTGCCAGCAGTTTAATAGCGAGCTCCTACGAGCAGTACTTC. As protein: CASSLIASSYEQYF. J is TRBJ2-7 and V is TRBV28, with D maybe TRBD2 (5 bases). The CDR3 runs 14 residues. Looked up from germline, CDR1 is MDHEN and CDR2 is SYDVKM. V lost 2 bases and J lost 0, with 8 bases in between.

This clone was counted between two and nine times. The chain has TRBV7-6 and TRBJ1-2; tentative D call: TRBD1 (5 bases). There are 15 residues in the CDR3. The V gene's germline CDR1 is SGHVS and CDR2 FNYEAQ. Between the trimmed V and J ends, which lost 5 bases and 3 bases, there was a span of 16 bases. CDR3: CASSLGGGGDYGYTF. CDR3 sequence (DNA): TGTGCCAGCAGCCTCGGTGGAGGAGGGGACTATGGCTACACCTTC. Using reference TRBV7-6 and TRBJ1-2 for the parts outside the CDR3, the full variable domain is GAGVSQSPRYKVTKRGQDVALRCDPISGHVSLYWYRQALGQGPEFLTYFNYEAQQDKSGLPNDRFSAERPEGSISTLTIQRTEQRDSAMYRCASSLGGGGDYGYTFGSGTRLTVV.

This clone was observed a few times. The chain recombines TRBV4-1 with TRBJ2-7; no clear D gene. Trimming removed 0 bases at V and 2 bases at J, with 11 bases between. Germline CDR1 reads MGHRA; CDR2 reads YSYEKL. The CDR3 length is 15 residues. The CDR3 nucleotides read TGCGCCAGCAGCCAAGATCTTGGAAGGACCTACGAGCAGTACTTC. Translation gives CASSQDLGRTYEQYF.

The chain combines TRBV4-2 with TRBJ2-7, with D possibly being TRBD1 (6 bases). V dropped 2 bases and J dropped 5 bases, with 13 bases sitting between them. CDR1 is LGHNA, CDR2 YNFKEQ, per germline. This CDR3 comprises 14 residues. This chain's CDR3 is CASSQTGSENEQYF. The DNA of the CDR3 is TGTGCCAGCAGCCAAACAGGGAGTGAGAACGAGCAGTACTTC.

This clone was detected a few times. The V gene is TRBV7-9, the J gene TRBJ2-3, with 7 bases lining up with TRBD2. Germline V lookup: CDR1 SEHNR, CDR2 FQNEAQ (reference sequence). J gave up 2 bases and V 5 bases, and 4 bases lay outside the gene matches. CDR3 length: 14 residues. DNA for the CDR3: TGTGCCAGCAGCCCGAGCGGGAACACAGATACGCAGTATTTT. It codes for CASSPSGNTDTQYF.

The rearrangement joins TRBV10-3 to TRBJ2-1; D ambiguous. V dropped 2 bases and J dropped 4 bases, with 6 bases sitting between them. The CDR3 covers 13 residues. Germline CDR1 is ENHRY and CDR2 is SYGVKD. The CDR3 DNA reads TGTGCCATCAGTGAGCGCTTATACAATGAGCAGTTCTTC. Translating gives CAISERLYNEQFF.

The rearrangement uses TRBV11-1 and TRBJ2-1, with TRBD2 identical over 8 bases. Per germline, CDR1 SGHAT and CDR2 FQDESV (reference sequence). This CDR3 contains 16 residues. The ends lost 3 bases at V and 0 bases at J; junction bases unmatched: 4. CDR3 residues: CASSFQSGSSYNEQFF. CDR3 DNA: TGTGCCAGCAGCTTTCAGAGCGGGAGCTCCTACAATGAGCAGTTCTTC.

V and J are TRBV5-6 and TRBJ2-2, with a weak D call TRBD1 (5 bases). The CDR3 contains 15 residues. The V gene's germline CDR1 is SGHDT and CDR2 YYEEEE. Trimming took off 0 bases at V and 6 bases at J, with 12 bases between the two ends. The CDR3 region has the DNA TGTGCCAGCAGCTTGGGAACAGGTGTGGCCGGGGAGCTGTTTTTT. Its translation is CASSLGTGVAGELFF. The whole variable domain, remainder taken from reference TRBV5-6 and TRBJ2-2, is DAGVTQSPTHLIKTRGQQVTLRCSPKSGHDTVSWYQQALGQGPQFIFQYYEEEERQRGNFPDRFSGHQFPNYSSELNVNALLLGDSALYLCASSLGTGVAGELFFGEGSRLTVL.

This chain joins TRBV6-6 and TRBJ2-1; D uncertain. Germline CDR1 reads MNHNY; CDR2 reads SVGAGI (reference sequence). Trimming cost V 0 bases and J 9 bases, with 18 bases left between them. This CDR3 has 16 amino acids. CDR3 sequence: CASSYSGAPGPGEQFF. CDR3 in DNA: TGTGCCAGCAGTTACTCTGGCGCGCCTGGGCCGGGTGAGCAGTTCTTC.

This sequence joins TRBV6-6 and TRBJ2-2; tentatively, D is TRBD1 (6 bases). In germline, CDR1 is MNHNY, CDR2 SVGAGI (reference sequence). The CDR3 runs 13 residues. Trimming stripped 6 bases from V and 4 bases from J, with 9 bases between. The CDR3 sequence: CASSSDSTGELFF. The CDR3, as DNA: TGTGCCAGCAGCTCGGACAGCACCGGGGAGCTGTTTTTT.

This chain joins TRBV12-2 and TRBJ1-2; the D call TRBD1 from the table was never checked on the DNA. TRBV12-2 is a pseudogene locus. The CDR3 extends over 12 amino acids. CDR3 bases: TGTGCAACCCGGCGGCAGGGTAGGGGCTACACCTTC. Its protein is CATRRQGRGYTF.

The J gene is TRBJ2-3, the V gene TRBV10-3, with 12 bases matching TRBD1. J was trimmed by 2 bases and V by 2 bases; bases with no gene match: 8. Germline V gives CDR1 ENHRY, CDR2 SYGVKD. This CDR3 has 18 amino acids. The CDR3 loop is CAISETGQGASVTDTQYF. DNA of the CDR3: TGTGCCATCAGTGAGACGGGACAGGGGGCGAGTGTCACAGATACGCAGTATTTT.

The genes are TRBV5-6 and TRBJ2-7; the D is unclear. CDR1 SGHDT and CDR2 YYEEEE come from the germline V gene. There are 14 residues in the CDR3. Between the trimmed V and J ends, which lost 4 bases and 0 bases, there was a span of 11 bases. CDR3 region: CASSTAGSSYEQYF. The CDR3 nucleotides read TGTGCCAGCAGCACGGCCGGAAGCTCCTACGAGCAGTACTTC.

This clone was picked up a small number of times. The V and J genes are TRBV5-6 and TRBJ1-2; D gene ambiguous. The germline V gene has CDR1 SGHDT and CDR2 YYEEEE. The CDR3 is made up of 13 amino acids. V lost 0 bases and J lost 4, with 7 bases in between. The CDR3 is CASSLGELYGYTF. The CDR3, as DNA: TGTGCCAGCAGCTTGGGGGAGCTCTATGGCTACACCTTC.

This clone was detected only a few times. The chain carries TRBV5-6 and TRBJ1-5; D perhaps matches TRBD1 (6 bases). Looked up from germline, CDR1 is SGHDT and CDR2 is YYEEEE. CDR3 length: 16 residues. V was cut by 5 bases and J by 0 bases, with 15 bases left in between. The CDR3 sequence is CASSLSGAYSNQPQHF. The CDR3 DNA reads as TGTGCCAGCAGTCTCTCGGGGGCTTATAGCAATCAGCCCCAGCATTTT.

In its sample, this clone was seen once. At one end, the junction sequence differs from germline, possibly due to a read error. The V gene is TRBV5-4, the J gene TRBJ1-2; maybe TRBD1 (5 bases). The CDR3 runs 15 residues. The germline V gene encodes CDR1 SGHNT and CDR2 YYREEE (reference sequence). CDR3 protein: CASSRLPAQGLSYTF. Written as DNA, the CDR3 is TGCGCCAGCAGCCGACTACCGGCCCAGGGACTAAGCTACACCTTC.

V gene TRBV11-2 combines with J gene TRBJ1-2; D unresolved. Between the trimmed V and J ends, which lost 0 bases and 3 bases, there was a span of 17 bases. This CDR3 is built from 17 residues. CDR1 and CDR2 from the germline V gene are SGHAT and FQNNGV. The chain's CDR3 is CASSLDSRNSPHYGYTF. The CDR3, as DNA: TGTGCCAGCAGCTTAGATAGTAGGAACTCTCCTCACTATGGCTACACCTTC.

The chain employs TRBV7-3 and TRBJ2-1, with a tentative D call TRBD2 (6 bases). The CDR3 is made up of 12 amino acids. V lost 2 bases and J 9 bases, leaving 8 bases between the germline ends. The germline V gene encodes CDR1 SGHTA and CDR2 FQGTGA. The CDR3 sequence is CASSLSGGEQFF. The CDR3 DNA reads TGTGCCAGCAGCTTATCCGGGGGTGAGCAGTTCTTC.

The rearrangement joins TRBV4-2 to TRBJ1-2; D is undetermined. V dropped 0 bases and J dropped 6 bases, with 17 bases sitting between them. The CDR3 is 16 amino acids. The germline CDR1 and CDR2 sequences are LGHNA and YNFKEQ. CDR3: CASSQEVQFWLDGYTF. CDR3 sequence (DNA): TGTGCCAGCAGCCAAGAGGTACAGTTTTGGTTGGATGGCTACACCTTC.

V is TRBV11-3 and J is TRBJ2-7; 7 bases align to TRBD1. V lost 6 bases, J lost 5 bases, and 4 bases stayed unmatched. The CDR3 has 12 amino acids. Germline V CDR1 and CDR2: SGHNT, YENEEA. In DNA, the CDR3 is TGTGCCAGCAGTTATACAGGGGACGAGCAGTACTTC. Protein sequence: CASSYTGDEQYF.

This chain uses TRBV28 with TRBJ1-4, with 8 bases matching TRBD1. The germline V gene has CDR1 MDHEN and CDR2 SYDVKM. The junction had 11 bases not matched to a gene; V was cut back by 7 bases and J by 7 bases. The CDR3 runs to 15 residues. CDR3 DNA sequence: TGTGCCAGCAAGCCCGTTGACAGGGGCATTGAAAAACTGTTTTTT. Its translation: CASKPVDRGIEKLFF.

The rearrangement uses TRBV14 and TRBJ2-1, with 7 nucleotides matching TRBD1. This CDR3 has 13 amino acids. Germline trimming cut 4 bases from V and 7 bases from J; bases unmatched to any gene: 4. Per germline, CDR1 SGHDN and CDR2 FVKESK. This CDR3 is CASSRNRGNEQFF. In DNA form, the CDR3 reads TGTGCCAGCAGCCGAAACAGGGGAAATGAGCAGTTCTTC.

This chain links TRBV5-1 with TRBJ2-2, with 9 bases identical to TRBD2. Germline V gene data show CDR1 as SGHRS and CDR2 as YFSETQ. V dropped 5 bases and J dropped 3; count of bases not matched to a gene: 8. CDR3 length: 16 residues. The CDR3 nucleotides read TGCGCCAGCAGAAGTCGGACTAGCGCCGACACCGGGGAGCTGTTTTTT. Its translation: CASRSRTSADTGELFF.

The V call is TRBV5-6, the J call TRBJ1-6; no clear D. Germline V lookup: CDR1 SGHDT, CDR2 YYEEEE. The length of the CDR3 is 12 residues. Trimming removed 0 bases at V and 8 bases at J, with 3 bases between. The CDR3 nucleotides read TGTGCCAGCAGCTTGGACGATTCACCCCTCCACTTT. This codes for CASSLDDSPLHF.

The rearrangement joins TRBV10-2 to TRBJ2-1, with TRBD2 matching over 12 bases. Per the germline V gene, CDR1 is WSHSY and CDR2 is SAAADI. V shed 2 bases, J shed 8 bases, and the junction held 16 bases outside the gene matches. The CDR3 spans 19 residues. Written as DNA, the CDR3 is TGCGCCAGCAGTGAGATGAGACTAGCGGGAGAATACCGAACCGATGAGCAGTTCTTC. Residues: CASSEMRLAGEYRTDEQFF.